This T cell receptor (beta chain) originates from a study of HIV-infected children after antiretroviral therapy interruption. RNA-based 3' RACE libraries used unique molecular identifiers. TCRdb ran MiXCR on the 3' RACE reads and lists one entry per CDR3 protein. The sample contains some 38,000 distinct CDR3 sequences, 5% to 8% of which appear only once. The CDR3 runs 15 residues. The germline V gene has CDR1 MNHEY and CDR2 SVGAGI. J was trimmed by 4 bases and V by 5 bases; bases with no gene match: 3. This clonotype was seen many times. Treatment meaning: PENTA 11 planned treatment interruption arm or continuous ART arm.

This sample comprised CD45RA+ CD4+ T cells from PBMCs, pooled from several time points, obtained from a donor given antiretroviral therapy, either interrupted or continuous. As to subset: naive CD4+ CD45RA+ CD45RO- T cells. This receptor was identified in a pool of human donors with HIV. The rearrangement uses TRBV6-5 and TRBJ2-1; 12 nucleotides agree with TRBD2. CDR3 DNA sequence: TGTGCCAGCAGTCTAGCGGGAGGGGTTTACAATGAGCAGTTCTTC. Encoded protein: CASSLAGGVYNEQFF.